These 11 T cell receptor beta chains came from one sample sequenced in a study of blood T cell repertoires in COVID-19. Generated by immunoSEQ multiplex PCR, the TCRdb table keeps only in-frame clones and is missing some. This table has 250,000 to 300,000 clones, more than 70% appearing once. Specimen: PBMCs or T cells enriched from blood (not recorded which). These receptors were collected from a woman aged 60 to 75 in a cohort exposed to, infected with or recovered from COVID-19 (not recorded which).

CDR3 bases: TGTGCCTGGAGCGACCTCTTGACAGGGTCTAACTACGAGCAGTACTTC. This codes for CAWSDLLTGSNYEQYF. The V call is TRBV30, the J call TRBJ2-7, with TRBD1 matching 7 bases. CDR1 is GTSNPN, CDR2 SVGIG, per germline (reference sequence). V was clipped by 3 bases and J by 3 bases; unmatched bases: 14. This CDR3 is built from 16 residues.

V usage is TRBV11-3 and J usage is TRBJ2-5; 8 bases are shared with TRBD2. V trimming: 2 bases; J trimming: 1 base; junction bases outside the gene matches: 3. CDR3 length: 15 residues. CDR1 is SGHNT and CDR2 is YENEEA in the germline V gene. The CDR3: CASSLISGAQETQYF. The CDR3 region has the DNA TGTGCCAGCAGCTTAATTAGCGGGGCCCAAGAGACCCAGTACTTC.

V is TRBV18 and J is TRBJ2-5; D gene unclear. CDR3 length: 13 residues. V shed 2 bases and J shed 0 bases, with 4 bases lying between them. Germline loops: CDR1 KGHSH, CDR2 LQKENI. CDR3 sequence: CASSPINQETQYF. CDR3 nucleotides: TGTGCCAGCTCACCAATAAACCAAGAGACCCAGTACTTC.

This chain uses TRBV19 with TRBJ1-6; 8 bases line up with TRBD1. The V segment lost 4 bases and the J segment 8 bases; nucleotides outside the gene matches: 7. CDR1 LNHDA and CDR2 SQIVND come from the germline V gene (reference sequence). The CDR3 covers 15 residues. CDR3 loop: CASSTSRGRDSPLHF. CDR3 sequence (DNA): TGTGCCAGTAGTACTTCCAGGGGGCGCGATTCACCCCTCCACTTT.

The chain couples TRBV5-1 to TRBJ2-1, with 10 bases fitting TRBD2. J was trimmed by 5 bases and V by 0 bases; bases with no gene match: 11. The length of the CDR3 is 18 residues. Germline assignment: CDR1 SGHRS and CDR2 YFSETQ. In DNA, the CDR3 is TGCGCCAGCAGCTTGGCCCCACTCACTAGCGGGACGCACAATGAGCAGTTCTTC. Residues: CASSLAPLTSGTHNEQFF. The complete variable domain, with remaining parts taken from reference TRBV5-1 and TRBJ2-1, reads KAGVTQTPRYLIKTRGQQVTLSCSPISGHRSVSWYQQTPGQGLQFLFEYFSETQRNKGNFPGRFSGRQFSNSRSEMNVSTLELGDSALYLCASSLAPLTSGTHNEQFFGPGTRLTVL.

The chain carries TRBV4-3 and TRBJ2-1; D is unclear. Trimming removed 0 bases from V and 0 bases from J, with 6 bases in between. The CDR3 totals 15 residues. Germline V lookup: CDR1 LGHNA, CDR2 YSLEER. The CDR3 spells CASSQETASYNEQFF. CDR3 in DNA: TGCGCCAGCAGCCAAGAAACAGCCTCCTACAATGAGCAGTTCTTC.

The genes are TRBV18 and TRBJ2-7; 10 nucleotides line up with TRBD1. The germline V gene has CDR1 KGHSH and CDR2 LQKENI. With 5 bases clipped from V and 7 bases from J, the junction kept 11 bases outside the gene matches. The CDR3 consists of 15 residues. The CDR3 protein is CASSSSLDRGGEQYF. The CDR3 DNA reads as TGTGCCAGCTCATCATCGCTGGACAGGGGGGGAGAGCAGTACTTC.

This sequence joins TRBV7-3 and TRBJ2-1, with D perhaps matching TRBD1 (6 bases). The CDR3 covers 15 residues. The V end was cut by 5 bases, the J end by 5 bases, with 16 bases between. The germline gives CDR1 SGHTA, CDR2 FQGTGA. CDR3 sequence (DNA): TGTGCCAGCAGCCCAGGGGATCCGGGGCACAATGAGCAGTTCTTC. Its protein product is CASSPGDPGHNEQFF.

This chain joins TRBV20-1 and TRBJ2-3; D uncertain. Deletions cut 3 bases from V and 6 bases from J, with 10 bases between. This CDR3 has 12 residues. CDR1 is DFQATT and CDR2 is SNEGSKA in the germline V gene (reference sequence). This CDR3 is CSASVPTDTQYF. The CDR3 DNA reads TGCAGTGCTAGTGTGCCTACCGATACGCAGTATTTT.

The genes are TRBV19 and TRBJ2-1; 7 bases line up with TRBD2. The CDR3 is made up of 15 amino acids. The germline CDR1 and CDR2 sequences are LNHDA and SQIVND (reference sequence). V gave up 6 bases and J gave up 0 bases; unmatched junction bases: 5. Written as DNA, the CDR3 is TGTGCCAGTAGCTTAGCGGGTCTCTCCTACAATGAGCAGTTCTTC. Amino acid sequence: CASSLAGLSYNEQFF.

This clone was picked up one time. V gene TRBV19 combines with J gene TRBJ1-4; maybe TRBD1 (6 bases). With 6 bases removed from V and 4 bases from J, the gap between germline ends came to 12 bases. Looked up from germline, CDR1 is LNHDA and CDR2 is SQIVND (reference sequence). The CDR3 runs to 14 residues. The CDR3 here is CASSQQGGNEKLFF. In DNA, the CDR3 is TGTGCCAGTAGCCAACAGGGCGGTAATGAAAAACTGTTTTTT.